A single sample is the source of the 21 T cell receptor beta chains below, sequenced in a study of vaccination and CD4 T cells after COVID-19. Described treatment: roughly nine-day PBMC culture with coronavirus spike peptide pools or control peptides (ViraFEST assay). CD4+ T cells that came from the unexposed donor were collected before the COVID-19 pandemic (2011-2018). These receptors' targets are unknown. The Oncomine TCR Beta short-read assay sequenced DNA from cultured CD4+ T cells. Each CDR3 protein gets one entry after TCRdb re-called the PCR reads with MiXCR. The sample gives around 6,800 distinct CDR3 sequences, 25% to 30% of which show up once; about 35% is in the top ten. Sequencing input: CD4+ T cells from blood, cultured in vitro. These receptors were taken from a human donor in good health.

V and J are TRBV6-4 and TRBJ2-3; D may be TRBD1 or TRBD2 (6 bases each). The CDR3 sequence is 15 residues long. Germline CDR1 MRHNA, CDR2 SNTAGT. Trimming removed 0 bases at V and 1 base at J, with 8 bases between. The CDR3 DNA follows: TGTGCCAGCAGTGACTCGAGGGGGGGCACAGATACGCAGTATTTT. Translation gives CASSDSRGGTDTQYF.

The chain combines TRBV5-4 with TRBJ2-5; possible D gene TRBD1, 6 bases. With 2 bases removed from V and 4 bases from J, the gap between germline ends came to 9 bases. The CDR3 runs to 13 residues. From germline, CDR1 is SGHNT and CDR2 YYREEE (reference sequence). CDR3 in amino acids: CASSLQGGETQYF. The CDR3 nucleotides are TGTGCCAGCAGCTTACAGGGCGGAGAGACCCAGTACTTC.

The table lists this clonotype with a few counts. V and J are TRBV20-1 and TRBJ1-2; possible D gene TRBD1, 5 bases. The CDR3 covers 16 residues. The V gene's germline CDR1 is DFQATT and CDR2 SNEGSKA (reference sequence). The V end was cut by 7 bases, the J end by 3 bases, with 24 bases between. The CDR3 DNA reads as TGCAGTGTACCGCGCCCGGCAGGGTTCGGTGACTATGGCTACACCTTC. Protein product: CSVPRPAGFGDYGYTF.

This clonotype came up a few times. The CDR3 region is CASSFQTYTGELFF. CDR3 in DNA: TGTGCCAGCAGCTTCCAAACATACACCGGGGAGCTGTTTTTT. The chain recombines TRBV11-2 with TRBJ2-2; D is unclear. The CDR3 contains 14 residues. Germline CDR1 and CDR2: SGHAT and FQNNGV. V was pared by 3 bases and J by 3 bases, with 8 bases between.

This clonotype has a handful of counts. This chain connects TRBV20-1 to TRBJ2-7; maybe TRBD1 (6 bases). Germline CDR1 and CDR2: DFQATT and SNEGSKA (reference sequence). CDR3 length: 13 amino acids. Trimming pared 6 bases from V and 3 bases from J, leaving 15 bases between. The CDR3 DNA sequence: TGCAGTGCAACAAGGACAGATAACTACGAGCAGTACTTC. Translated, it gives CSATRTDNYEQYF.

This chain links TRBV4-2 with TRBJ2-2, with a possible D match to TRBD2 (6 bases). CDR1 and CDR2 (germline): LGHNA, YNFKEQ. Trimming took off 0 bases at V and 1 base at J, with 9 bases between the two ends. This CDR3 region has 16 residues. CDR3 coding DNA: TGTGCCAGCAGCCAAGAGGCGGGAATGAACACCGGGGAGCTGTTTTTT. This gives the protein CASSQEAGMNTGELFF.

The V gene is TRBV25-1, the J gene TRBJ1-1; D is undetermined. The CDR3 has 10 amino acids. The V gene's germline CDR1 is MGHDK and CDR2 SYGVNS. Trimming shortened V by 8 bases and J by 7 bases, and 8 bases separated the two germline ends. The CDR3 DNA reads as TGTGCCAGCTTGGGTGGTGAAGCTTTCTTT. It is translated as CASLGGEAFF.

The chain is built from TRBV5-1 and TRBJ2-5; the D is unclear. V lost 0 bases and J 7 bases, leaving 13 bases between the germline ends. Germline lookup yields CDR1 SGHRS and CDR2 YFSETQ. The CDR3 runs to 14 residues. The CDR3 loop reads CASSLVGSSWTQYF. For the CDR3, the DNA is TGCGCCAGCAGCTTGGTAGGGTCGAGCTGGACCCAGTACTTC.

This sequence joins TRBV5-6 and TRBJ1-1; D is undetermined. Germline CDR1 and CDR2: SGHDT and YYEEEE. This CDR3 is 16 amino acids long. V shed 4 bases and J shed 0 bases, with 16 bases lying between them. The CDR3 bases are TGTGCCAGCAGCCGACGACCCGGACGGCTGAACACTGAAGCTTTCTTT. Translation: CASSRRPGRLNTEAFF.

Judged by abundance, this clonotype is medium-sized (0.01 to 0.1%). V and J are TRBV6-5 and TRBJ1-5, with D perhaps TRBD1 (6 bases). The V gene lost 4 bases and the J gene lost 2 bases, with 9 bases spanning the gap. The germline CDR1 and CDR2 sequences are MNHEY and SVGAGI. The CDR3 extends over 14 amino acids. The CDR3 reads CASSSGDGNQPQHF. CDR3 in DNA: TGTGCCAGCAGTTCAGGGGACGGCAATCAGCCCCAGCATTTT.

The genes are TRBV19 and TRBJ2-1; 9 positions match TRBD2. Per the germline V gene, CDR1 is LNHDA and CDR2 is SQIVND (reference sequence). Trimming removed 8 bases from V and 5 bases from J; junction bases left unmatched: 4. The CDR3 totals 13 residues. CDR3 sequence: CASGTSLNNEQFF. Written as DNA, the CDR3 is TGTGCCAGTGGGACTAGCCTTAACAATGAGCAGTTCTTC.

This clonotype showed up just a few times. V usage is TRBV2 and J usage is TRBJ2-2, with 9 bases aligning to TRBD2. V dropped 6 bases and J dropped 9; count of bases not matched to a gene: 14. This CDR3 comprises 16 residues. CDR1 SNHLY and CDR2 FYNNEI come from the germline V gene. CDR3 bases: TGTGCCAGCAGACCCACCGGCGGGGGGGCTTCCCGGGAGCTGTTTTTT. It translates to CASRPTGGGASRELFF.

This clonotype was observed a single time. CDR3 protein: CASSPPHTSGFRYGYTF. CDR3 DNA sequence: TGTGCCAGCTCACCTCCTCACACGTCGGGGTTTCGTTATGGCTACACCTTC. V gene TRBV18 combines with J gene TRBJ1-2, with no clear D. The ends were cut back, 3 bases at V and 5 bases at J, with 22 bases in the middle. The CDR3 runs to 17 residues. Germline assignment: CDR1 KGHSH and CDR2 LQKENI. The full variable domain, with the rest looked up from reference TRBV18 and TRBJ1-2, is NAGVMQNPRHLVRRRGQEARLRCSPMKGHSHVYWYRQLPEEGLKFMVYLQKENIIDESGMPKERFSAEFPKEGPSILRIQQVVRGDSAAYFCASSPPHTSGFRYGYTFGSGTRLTVV.

This clonotype has just a few counts. The V call is TRBV20-1, the J call TRBJ2-3; D perhaps matches TRBD2 (6 bases). Germline lookup yields CDR1 DFQATT and CDR2 SNEGSKA (reference sequence). V shed 3 bases and J shed 11 bases, with 18 bases lying between them. The CDR3 covers 13 residues. DNA of the CDR3: TGCAGTGCTAGCCAGGGACTGGCGATAGGGCAGTATTTT. Its protein is CSASQGLAIGQYF.

The table lists this clonotype with a few counts. V usage is TRBV11-1 and J usage is TRBJ1-2; D remains ambiguous. CDR1 SGHAT and CDR2 FQDESV come from the germline V gene (reference sequence). The CDR3 runs 13 residues. V was trimmed by 5 bases and J by 1 base, leaving 8 bases between them. The CDR3 is CASSLDGNYGYTF. The CDR3 DNA sequence: TGTGCCAGCAGCCTTGACGGTAACTATGGCTACACCTTC.

This rearrangement joins TRBV7-2 to TRBJ1-1; 7 nucleotides align to TRBD1. Germline-derived CDR1 and CDR2 are SGHTA and FQGNSA. V shed 5 bases, J shed 1 base, and the junction held 7 bases outside the gene matches. The CDR3 sequence is 15 residues long. CDR3 DNA: TGTGCCAGCAGCAAAAGGGGGCTGTCGAACACTGAAGCTTTCTTT. Translated, it gives CASSKRGLSNTEAFF.

The CDR3 DNA sequence: TGTGCCAGTAGTACGCCCAAGTACACTGAAGCTTTCTTT. Translated, it gives CASSTPKYTEAFF. The rearrangement links TRBV19 to TRBJ1-1, with no clear D. The CDR3 contains 13 residues. The germline V and J ends were trimmed by 4 bases and 3 bases, with 9 bases remaining between them. Germline V gene data show CDR1 as LNHDA and CDR2 as SQIVND (reference sequence).

V gene TRBV19 combines with J gene TRBJ1-1; D remains unclear. This CDR3 has 13 residues. V was trimmed by 6 bases and J by 5 bases, leaving 13 bases between them. Germline values: CDR1 LNHDA, CDR2 SQIVND (reference sequence). CDR3 nucleotide sequence: TGTGCCAGTAGCTCAGGAGGGTGGACTGAAGCTTTCTTT. Translation gives CASSSGGWTEAFF. Variable domain in full (rest from reference TRBV19 and TRBJ1-1): DGGITQSPKYLFRKEGQNVTLSCEQNLNHDAMYWYRQDPGQGLRLIYYSQIVNDFQKGDIAEGYSVSREKKESFPLTVTSAQKNPTAFYLCASSSGGWTEAFFGQGTRLTVV.

Notes on this clonotype: At one boundary the junction diverges from the germline segment, which might be a read error. The chain is built from TRBV6-1 and TRBJ1-1, with a possible D match to TRBD1 (6 bases). Per germline, CDR1 MNHNS and CDR2 SASEGT. The CDR3 loop spans 15 amino acids. This CDR3 reads CASPRVDSMNAEAFF. The CDR3 DNA reads as TGTGCCAGCCCGAGGGTGGACAGCATGAACGCTGAAGCTTTCTTT.

This clonotype was detected only a few times. The DNA for the CDR3 is TGCAGTGCTAGTAGACACTACACGGCCGATGGCTACACCTTC. Encoded protein: CSASRHYTADGYTF. The J gene is TRBJ1-2, the V gene TRBV20-1; D is unclear. The CDR3 extends over 14 amino acids. Per the germline V gene, CDR1 is DFQATT and CDR2 is SNEGSKA (reference sequence). With 3 bases removed from V and 6 bases from J, the gap between germline ends came to 17 bases.

The chain joins TRBV23-1 to TRBJ1-6; D not certain. TRBV23-1 is recorded as an ORF, its role being uncertain. The CDR3 consists of 11 residues. Trimming stripped 4 bases from V and 11 bases from J, with 6 bases between. CDR3 in amino acids: CASSPPPPLHF. The CDR3 DNA is TGCGCCAGCAGTCCCCCACCACCCCTCCACTTT.